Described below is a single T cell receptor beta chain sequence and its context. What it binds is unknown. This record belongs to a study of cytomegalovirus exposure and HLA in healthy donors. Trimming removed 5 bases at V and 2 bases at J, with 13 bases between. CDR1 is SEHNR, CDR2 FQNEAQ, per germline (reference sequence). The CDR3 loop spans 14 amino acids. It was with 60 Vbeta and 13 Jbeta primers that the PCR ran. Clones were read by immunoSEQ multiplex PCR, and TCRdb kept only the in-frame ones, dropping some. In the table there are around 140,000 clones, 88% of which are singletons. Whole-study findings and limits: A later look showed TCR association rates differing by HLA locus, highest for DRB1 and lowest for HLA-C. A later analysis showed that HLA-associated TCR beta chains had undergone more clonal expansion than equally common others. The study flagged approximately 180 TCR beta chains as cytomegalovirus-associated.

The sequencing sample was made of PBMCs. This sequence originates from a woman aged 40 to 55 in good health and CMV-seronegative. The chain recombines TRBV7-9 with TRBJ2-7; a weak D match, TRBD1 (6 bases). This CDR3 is CASSGTGQTYEQYF. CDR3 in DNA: TGTGCCAGCAGCGGTACGGGACAAACCTACGAGCAGTACTTC.